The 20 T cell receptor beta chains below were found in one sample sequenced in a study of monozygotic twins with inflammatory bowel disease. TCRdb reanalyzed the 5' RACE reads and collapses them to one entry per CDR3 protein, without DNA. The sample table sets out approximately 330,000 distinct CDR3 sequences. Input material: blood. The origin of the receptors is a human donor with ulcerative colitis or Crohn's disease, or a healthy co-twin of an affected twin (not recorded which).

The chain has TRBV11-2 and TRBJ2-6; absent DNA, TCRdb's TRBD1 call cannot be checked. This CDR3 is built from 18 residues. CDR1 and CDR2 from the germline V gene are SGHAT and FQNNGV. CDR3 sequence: CASSLRGVGPSGANVLTF. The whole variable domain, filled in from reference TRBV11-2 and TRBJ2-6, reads EAGVAQSPRYKIIEKRQSVAFWCNPISGHATLYWYQQILGQGPKLLIQFQNNGVVDDSQLPKDRFSAERLKGVDSTLKIQPAKLEDSAVYLCASSLRGVGPSGANVLTFGAGSRLTVL.

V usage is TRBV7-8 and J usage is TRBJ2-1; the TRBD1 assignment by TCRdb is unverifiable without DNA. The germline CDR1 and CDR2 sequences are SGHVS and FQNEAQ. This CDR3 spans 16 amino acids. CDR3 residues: CASTLGRTGRNFEQFF.

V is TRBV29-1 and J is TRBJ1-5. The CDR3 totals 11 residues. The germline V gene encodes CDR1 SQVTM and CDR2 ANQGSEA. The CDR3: CSVGGDQPQHF.

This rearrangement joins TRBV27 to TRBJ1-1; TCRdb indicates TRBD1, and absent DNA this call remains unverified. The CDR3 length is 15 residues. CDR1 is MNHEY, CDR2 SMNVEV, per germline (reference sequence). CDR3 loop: CASSLLPGLSTEAFF.

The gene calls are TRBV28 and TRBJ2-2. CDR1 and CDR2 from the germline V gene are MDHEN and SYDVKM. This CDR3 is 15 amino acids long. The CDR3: CASSSLQANTGELFF. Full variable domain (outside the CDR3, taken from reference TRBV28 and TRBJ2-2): DVKVTQSSRYLVKRTGEKVFLECVQDMDHENMFWYRQDPGLGLRLIYFSYDVKMKEKGDIPEGYSVSREKKERFSLILESASTNQTSMYLCASSSLQANTGELFFGEGSRLTVL.

CDR3 region: CASSVLLAGGTDTQYF. The chain employs TRBV7-9 and TRBJ2-3; the TCRdb D gene call, TRBD2, has no DNA to confirm it. There are 16 residues in the CDR3. The V gene's germline CDR1 is SEHNR and CDR2 FQNEAQ (reference sequence). The full variable domain, its missing parts supplied by reference TRBV7-9 and TRBJ2-3, is DTGVSQNPRHKITKRGQNVTFRCDPISEHNRLYWYRQTLGQGPEFLTYFQNEAQLEKSRLLSDRFSAERPKGSFSTLEIQRTEQGDSAMYLCASSVLLAGGTDTQYFGPGTRLTVL.

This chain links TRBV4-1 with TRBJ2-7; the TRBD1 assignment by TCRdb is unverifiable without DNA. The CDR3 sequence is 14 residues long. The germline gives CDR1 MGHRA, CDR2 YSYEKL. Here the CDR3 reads CASSQEGTGYEQYF.

CDR3 residues: CASTGRQGPGGYTF. The genes are TRBV9 and TRBJ1-2; the TRBD1 assignment by TCRdb is unverifiable without DNA. CDR3 length: 14 residues. Germline CDR1 is SGDLS and CDR2 is YYNGEE. The full variable domain, its missing parts supplied by reference TRBV9 and TRBJ1-2, is DSGVTQTPKHLITATGQRVTLRCSPRSGDLSVYWYQQSLDQGLQFLIQYYNGEERAKGNILERFSAQQFPDLHSELNLSSLELGDSALYFCASTGRQGPGGYTFGSGTRLTVV.

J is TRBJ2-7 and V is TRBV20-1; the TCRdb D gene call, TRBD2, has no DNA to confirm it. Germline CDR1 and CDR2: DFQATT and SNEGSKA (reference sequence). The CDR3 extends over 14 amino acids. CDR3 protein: CSARGSLLAYEQYF.

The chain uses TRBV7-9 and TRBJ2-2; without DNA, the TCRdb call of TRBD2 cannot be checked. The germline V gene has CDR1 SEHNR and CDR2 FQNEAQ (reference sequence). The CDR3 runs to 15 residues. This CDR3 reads CASSPSPVRTGELFF.

The CDR3 loop is CASRSIEGTRYEQYF. The rearrangement links TRBV6-2 or TRBV6-3 to TRBJ2-7; TCRdb lists TRBD1, though no DNA is available to test this call. Germline CDR1 MNHEY, CDR2 SVGEGT. This CDR3 spans 15 amino acids.

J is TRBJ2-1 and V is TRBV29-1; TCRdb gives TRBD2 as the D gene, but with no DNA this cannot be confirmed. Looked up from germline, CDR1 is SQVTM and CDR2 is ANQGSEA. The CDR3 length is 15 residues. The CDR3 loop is CSVCFSSSGSDEQFF.

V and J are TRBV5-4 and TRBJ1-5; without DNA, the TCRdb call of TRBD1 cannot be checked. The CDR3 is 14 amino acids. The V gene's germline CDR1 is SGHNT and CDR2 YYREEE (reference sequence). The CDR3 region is CASSMTGDNQPQHF.

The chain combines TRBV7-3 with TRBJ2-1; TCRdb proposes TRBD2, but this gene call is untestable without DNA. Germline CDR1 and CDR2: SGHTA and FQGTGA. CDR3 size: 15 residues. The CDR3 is CASSLRGLGGGEQFF.

CDR3 region: CASSFTRPPGETQYF. The chain couples TRBV27 to TRBJ2-5; TCRdb picks TRBD1, but there is no DNA to check that call. Per the germline V gene, CDR1 is MNHEY and CDR2 is SMNVEV (reference sequence). The CDR3 is 15 amino acids.

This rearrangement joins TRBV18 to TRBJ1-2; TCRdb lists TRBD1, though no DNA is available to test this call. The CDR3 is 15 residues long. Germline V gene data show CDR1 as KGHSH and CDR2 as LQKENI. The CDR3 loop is CASSPPDRGYYGYTF.

CDR3 sequence reads: CASSLGQGHMETQYF. The rearrangement links TRBV5-1 to TRBJ2-5; as DNA is missing, the TRBD2 call by TCRdb cannot be tested. This CDR3 has 15 amino acids. Germline CDR1 SGHRS, CDR2 YFSETQ.

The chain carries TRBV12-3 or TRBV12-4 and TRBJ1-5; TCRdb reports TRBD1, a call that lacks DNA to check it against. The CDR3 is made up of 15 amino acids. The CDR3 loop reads CASSLSLGQDQPQHF.

This CDR3 reads CAISRTGGDEQYF. The chain recombines TRBV10-3 with TRBJ2-7; the D call of TRBD1 rests on TCRdb alone, since no DNA is present to check it. The CDR3 totals 13 residues. Germline-derived CDR1 and CDR2 are ENHRY and SYGVKD.

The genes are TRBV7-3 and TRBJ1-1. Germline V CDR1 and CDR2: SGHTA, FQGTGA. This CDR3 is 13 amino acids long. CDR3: CASSLIGNTEAFF. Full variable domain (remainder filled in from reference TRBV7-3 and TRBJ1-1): GAGVSQTPSNKVTEKGKYVELRCDPISGHTALYWYRQSLGQGPEFLIYFQGTGAADDSGLPNDRFFAVRPEGSVSTLKIQRTERGDSAVYLCASSLIGNTEAFFGQGTRLTVV.